This TCR beta chain emerged from a study of cytomegalovirus exposure and HLA in healthy donors (dated by TCRdb to the late 2010s). In the study overall: According to a later analysis, one platform produced both the roughly 110 validation repertoires and the 700 or so repertoires of the first cohort. The study aimed to test whether signatures of past pathogen exposure could be identified by cataloging public T cell receptors. A separate validation cohort of more than 100 different subjects was used in addition to the 666-subject first cohort. To predict cytomegalovirus infection status, the study combined high-throughput TCR immunosequencing, statistical association of individual TCRs with disease status, and machine learning. What the study reported, not specific to this receptor: The study gave a list of some 150 TCR beta chains associated with cytomegalovirus. Across donors, most TCR sequences were observed very rarely, whereas some public TCRs were present in many individuals. The authors suggested that the approach could potentially be extended to other disease states and immunological phenotypes. All 120 or so repertoires were used to score co-occurrence in the validation cohort in a later analysis, because that analysis had no HLA typing for the cohort. Subsequent analysis determined that TCRs grouped into clusters in the first cohort also showed a tendency toward co-occurrence across the 130 or so validation repertoires, and about 94% of cluster scores exceeded 0. Three of the identified cytomegalovirus-associated TCR beta chains were confirmed in vitro to be specific for cytomegalovirus antigens. The classifier was reported to diagnose cytomegalovirus status with high specificity and sensitivity in both the original cohort and the validation cohort.

The donors belonged to the validation cohort of about 120 subjects, which was separate from the roughly 670-subject first cohort. About this clone itself: Its recognized antigen is unknown. The record has no base qualities; no much larger clone is one base away.

CDR1 and CDR2, per the germline V gene (reference sequence), are DFQATT and SNEGSKA. V was cut back by 5 bases and J by 4 bases, leaving a gap of 8 bases between them. Its CDR3 holds 11 amino acids, cysteine through phenylalanine. The entry retains the CDR3 DNA only, 33 bases that are in frame from base 1. Receptor amplification or capture employed the immunoSEQ multiplex PCR assay. Concerning the study's data processing: A statistical classification framework was developed to diagnose cytomegalovirus status using the catalog of TCR beta chain sequences. TCRdb stores this immuneACCESS table with in-frame sequences only. Part of the clones is absent; in the studies checked, under half of the shortfall reflects unresolved V genes, and no reason is known for the rest. That table supplies the V and J calls and clone size; D and trimming were determined from the DNA. The sample contains 150,000 or so clones, about 86% of them found a single time. 2.1% of the sample is taken by the ten largest.

The sequenced material came from PBMCs. The TCR was taken from a human donor in good health. The chain uses TRBV20-1 and TRBJ2-5, with TRBD2 as a weak D call on 5 bases. CDR3 region: CSAWELETQYF. The sequence in DNA is TGCAGTGCTTGGGAGTTAGAGACCCAGTACTTC.